This T cell receptor beta chain was retrieved from a study of regulatory T cells in long-lasting Graves disease. General study points: Study was limited to peripheral blood, excluding thyroid tissue. Sharing of public clonotypes was greater in persistent patients (over 2,500) than in new patients (approximately 940). Newly diagnosed disease favored TRBV20-1 and TRBJ2-1 over persistent disease.

CDR3 length equals 13 residues. From germline, CDR1 is SGHTA and CDR2 FQGNSA. V was trimmed by 5 bases and J by 5 bases, leaving 12 bases between them. Time point defined: newly diagnosed GD, antithyroid drugs for less than 3 months. Making the TCR library involved RNA that had been extracted from PBMCs. Researchers made TCR beta libraries by using iRepertoire HTBI primers and running Arm-PCR on CDR3 regions. TCRdb reprocessed the multiplex PCR reads via MiXCR and lists one record per CDR3 protein. The sample has a few hundred thousand distinct CDR3 sequences, about 11% seen once. This clonotype came up many times. Its antigen is not known. These data were also reused for a study on T cells in Graves' hyperthyroidism and ophthalmopathy. Per that study: The HTBI primer set drove a first-round RT-PCR of the TCR CDR3.

The TCR originated in a woman between 18 and 30 years old with Graves disease. Sequencing was performed on peripheral blood mononuclear cells (PBMCs), taken at new diagnosis, from a patient treated with antithyroid drugs. The J gene is TRBJ1-1, the V gene TRBV7-2, with D hard to call. The CDR3: CASSLTRGTEAFF. The CDR3 nucleotides are TGTGCCAGCAGCCTGACTAGAGGTACTGAAGCTTTCTTT.